This TCR beta chain stems from a study of T-cell memory formation after mild COVID-19. Looking at the study overall: There were largely donor-specific TCR clusters. Study-wide results and limits: Some responding clones appeared in pre-infection memory, suggesting cross-reactive memory joined. Clones that contracted from day 15 to 85 had balanced CD4/CD8; later expanders were CD4+ biased. CM and EM subsets held most contracting CD4+ clones; EMRA held CD8+ ones.

TCRdb used MiXCR to reprocess the 5' RACE reads, holding one entry per CDR3 protein. The table records 140,000 to 150,000 distinct CDR3 sequences, under 7% of them present only once. For this clonotype: Its antigen is not identified.

The TCR originated in an adult woman who had mild COVID-19 (a few samples of this study predate the infection). Cell type and time point are not known. Specimen: PBMCs or a T cell subset sorted from them (not recorded which).

The CDR3 sequence is CASSLVYNSYEQYF. CDR3 in DNA: TGCGCCAGCAGCTTGGTTTACAACTCCTACGAGCAGTACTTC. The chain joins TRBV5-1 to TRBJ2-7, with D unclear. CDR3 length equals 14 residues. Trimming cost V 0 bases and J 0 bases, with 7 bases left between them. Germline V CDR1 and CDR2: SGHRS, YFSETQ.